The clone carrying this T cell receptor beta chain was picked up a small number of times. This CDR3 region has 11 residues. Germline V gives CDR1 SNHLY, CDR2 FYNNEI. The V and J ends lost 4 bases and 15 bases, in that order; junction bases with no gene match: 5. The sample belongs to a study of blood T cell repertoires in COVID-19. Study-level background: Nucleic acid was either cDNA or gDNA, and it came from T cells, B-cell-depleted T cells, or PBMCs.

One Seattle source followed patients from active infection through their disease course. Original processing notes: Researchers report that nucleated cell counts were estimated from reference gene primer amplification. TCRdb's table, derived via immunoSEQ multiplex PCR, lists solely in-frame clones and lacks some. The V and J calls and clone size are taken from that table; D and trimming were inferred from the DNA. The sample contains under 200,000 clones, around 80% of which appear only once. The clonotype comes from a woman in her sixties or seventies with COVID-19, enrolled during active disease. The rearrangement uses TRBV2 and TRBJ1-5; the match to TRBD1 covers 8 bases. The sample taken for sequencing was peripheral blood. Here the CDR3 reads CASSVDREVHF. The CDR3 DNA reads as TGTGCCAGCAGTGTGGACAGGGAGGTGCATTTT.